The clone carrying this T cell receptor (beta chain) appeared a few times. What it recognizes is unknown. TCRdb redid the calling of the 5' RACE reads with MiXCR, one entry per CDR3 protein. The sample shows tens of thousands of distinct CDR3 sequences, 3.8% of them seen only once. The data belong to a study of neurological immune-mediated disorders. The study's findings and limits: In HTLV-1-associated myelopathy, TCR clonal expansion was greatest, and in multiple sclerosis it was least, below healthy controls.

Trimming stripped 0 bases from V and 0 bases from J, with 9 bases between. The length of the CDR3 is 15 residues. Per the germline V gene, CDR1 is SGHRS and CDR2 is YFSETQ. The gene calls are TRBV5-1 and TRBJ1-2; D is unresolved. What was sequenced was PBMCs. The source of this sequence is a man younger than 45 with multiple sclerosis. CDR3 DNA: TGCGCCAGCAGCTTGGACGGTTCGGCTAACTATGGCTACACCTTC. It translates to CASSLDGSANYGYTF.